The 21 T cell receptor beta chains listed next were all sequenced from one sample in a study of CD8+ T cells in alopecia areata. Treatment reported: oral pan-JAK inhibitor, 5-10 mg twice daily. Following extraction, RNA underwent reverse transcription to cDNA, which served as the sequencing template. Assay: immunoSEQ multiplex PCR; the TCRdb copy retains only in-frame clones and omits some. This sample has under 200,000 clones, with around 60% found just once. The starting material was CD4+ T cells sorted from blood, obtained at week 24, from a patient treated with tofacitinib. These receptors were obtained from a human donor with alopecia areata.

This clone occurred once. The rearrangement links TRBV29-1 to TRBJ2-2; 8 positions agree with TRBD1. The V and J ends lost 4 bases and 7 bases, in that order; junction bases with no gene match: 8. The CDR3 consists of 14 residues. Germline CDR1 SQVTM, CDR2 ANQGSEA. CDR3 amino acids: CSVGWSGGHGELFF. As DNA, the CDR3 is TGCAGCGTTGGGTGGTCAGGGGGCCACGGGGAGCTGTTTTTT.

This chain joins TRBV6-6 and TRBJ2-5, with unresolved D. V lost 3 bases and J lost 1, with 9 bases in between. The CDR3 has 14 residues. The germline V gene has CDR1 MNHNY and CDR2 SVGAGI (reference sequence). CDR3 in amino acids: CASSYGVRQETQYF. In DNA, the CDR3 is TGTGCCAGCAGTTATGGGGTCCGCCAAGAGACCCAGTACTTC.

This chain links TRBV6-6 with TRBJ2-1; 9 bases map to TRBD1. V was clipped by 4 bases and J by 8 bases; unmatched bases: 6. The CDR3 loop spans 14 amino acids. Germline V gives CDR1 MNHNY, CDR2 SVGAGI (reference sequence). The CDR3 bases are TGTGCCAGCAGTTCCCAGACAGGGGGGTATGAGCAGTTCTTC. Amino acid sequence: CASSSQTGGYEQFF.

This clone ranks as medium-sized. The genes are TRBV5-6 and TRBJ2-7, with D uncertain. Trimming removed 4 bases from V and 2 bases from J, with 10 bases in between. CDR1 and CDR2 (germline): SGHDT, YYEEEE. This CDR3 is built from 13 residues. Here the CDR3 DNA reads TGTGCCAGCAGCACCCGGGCCACCTACGAGCAGTACTTC. Translation: CASSTRATYEQYF.

The V call is TRBV4-2, the J call TRBJ1-5; D not resolved. Deletions cut 0 bases from V and 2 bases from J, with 17 bases between. Germline V gene data show CDR1 as LGHNA and CDR2 as YNFKEQ. This CDR3 spans 18 amino acids. The CDR3, as DNA: TGTGCCAGCAGCCAAGATTTATCCGGGGAACGGGGCAATCAGCCCCAGCATTTT. It specifies CASSQDLSGERGNQPQHF.

V is TRBV30 and J is TRBJ1-5; D is unresolved. Between the trimmed V and J ends, which lost 4 bases and 0 bases, there was a span of 7 bases. The germline CDR1 and CDR2 sequences are GTSNPN and SVGIG (reference sequence). The CDR3 has 13 amino acids. CDR3 in amino acids: CAWNLYSNQPQHF. For the CDR3, the DNA is TGTGCCTGGAATCTTTATAGCAATCAGCCCCAGCATTTT. Together with reference TRBV30 and TRBJ1-5, the CDR3 gives the full variable domain: SQTIHQWPATLVQPVGSPLSLECTVEGTSNPNLYWYRQAAGRGLQLLFYSVGIGQISSEVPQNLSASRPQDRQFILSSKKLLLSDSGFYLCAWNLYSNQPQHFGDGTRLSIL.

The CDR3 region is CSVVKRPGTQYF. CDR3 DNA sequence: TGCAGCGTTGTCAAAAGACCGGGGACCCAGTACTTC. J is TRBJ2-5 and V is TRBV29-1; no firm D call. There are 12 residues in the CDR3. V lost 4 bases, J lost 7 bases, and 13 bases lay in between. Germline V CDR1 and CDR2: SQVTM, ANQGSEA. Full variable domain (outside the CDR3, taken from reference TRBV29-1 and TRBJ2-5): SAVISQKPSRDICQRGTSLTIQCQVDSQVTMMFWYRQQPGQSLTLIATANQGSEATYESGFVIDKFPISRPNLTFSTLTVSNMSPEDSSIYLCSVVKRPGTQYFGPGTRLLVL.

This clone was seen once. The rearrangement uses TRBV5-4 and TRBJ1-5, with TRBD1 as a possible D gene (6 bases). Trimming stripped 9 bases from V and 1 base from J, with 20 bases between. CDR1 is SGHNT and CDR2 is YYREEE in the germline V gene (reference sequence). The CDR3 length is 16 residues. The CDR3 spells CATAEVPGASNQPQHF. The CDR3 DNA reads as TGTGCCACCGCTGAGGTTCCGGGGGCGAGCAATCAGCCCCAGCATTTT.

V and J are TRBV2 and TRBJ2-7; no clear D gene. V gave up 1 base and J gave up 13 bases, with 11 bases separating them. Germline loops: CDR1 SNHLY, CDR2 FYNNEI. The length of the CDR3 is 11 residues. The CDR3 DNA sequence: TGTGCCAGCAGTGAAGGGGCGATACCTTACTTC. Amino acids: CASSEGAIPYF.

This clone was seen a handful of times. V gene TRBV30 combines with J gene TRBJ1-6; tentative D call: TRBD1 (6 bases). CDR1 is GTSNPN, CDR2 SVGIG, per germline (reference sequence). The CDR3 is 13 amino acids. For the CDR3, the DNA is TGTGCGGAGAATCCAGGGGAAGGGTCACCCCTCCACTTT. This translates into CAENPGEGSPLHF.

The chain recombines TRBV30 with TRBJ1-6; tentative D call: TRBD1 (5 bases). CDR1 GTSNPN and CDR2 SVGIG come from the germline V gene (reference sequence). This CDR3 spans 13 amino acids. V gave up 3 bases and J gave up 10 bases, with 13 bases separating them. The CDR3 region is CAWREQAGSPLHF. The CDR3 coding sequence is TGTGCCTGGAGAGAACAGGCAGGGTCACCCCTCCACTTT.

This clone was seen only a few times. The chain carries TRBV10-2 and TRBJ1-3; 8 nucleotides line up with TRBD1. Per the germline V gene, CDR1 is WSHSY and CDR2 is SAAADI. Germline trimming cut 3 bases from V and 10 bases from J; bases unmatched to any gene: 5. This CDR3 has 13 residues. The CDR3: CASSEAGDRTIYF. The DNA for the CDR3 is TGCGCCAGCAGTGAAGCGGGGGACAGGACCATATATTTT.

This chain joins TRBV30 and TRBJ1-2; tentatively, D is TRBD1 (5 bases). The CDR3 is made up of 12 amino acids. From germline, CDR1 is GTSNPN and CDR2 SVGIG (reference sequence). Trimming cost V 2 bases and J 7 bases, with 11 bases left between them. The CDR3 loop reads CAWSSRGLGYTF. CDR3 nucleotides: TGTGCCTGGAGTTCGAGGGGCCTTGGCTACACCTTC.

The gene calls are TRBV5-1 and TRBJ2-7; 8 bases fit TRBD2. Germline-derived CDR1 and CDR2 are SGHRS and YFSETQ. This CDR3 has 14 residues. V was pared by 4 bases and J by 6 bases, with 9 bases of the junction left unmatched. The CDR3 spells CASSLIRGGSEQYF. The CDR3, as DNA: TGCGCCAGCAGCCTTATCCGGGGGGGCAGCGAGCAGTACTTC.

The chain links TRBV2 to TRBJ1-2; D is unclear. The CDR3 contains 13 residues. V was cut by 10 bases and J by 7 bases, with 19 bases left in between. CDR1 is SNHLY and CDR2 is FYNNEI in the germline V gene. This CDR3 reads CATVFGVFGGYTF. DNA of the CDR3: TGTGCCACCGTTTTTGGGGTCTTTGGTGGCTACACCTTC.

The V and J genes are TRBV13 and TRBJ2-5; either TRBD1 or TRBD2 may fit D (5 bases each). The germline V gene has CDR1 PRHDT and CDR2 FYEKMQ (reference sequence). Trimming stripped 0 bases from V and 5 bases from J, with 13 bases between. The CDR3 loop spans 15 amino acids. CDR3 amino acids: CASSLGLEKGETQYF. CDR3 nucleotides: TGTGCCAGCAGCTTAGGACTAGAAAAGGGGGAGACCCAGTACTTC.

This chain uses TRBV29-1 with TRBJ2-5, with D perhaps assigned TRBD1 or TRBD2 (5 bases each). CDR3 length: 13 residues. Germline V gene data show CDR1 as SQVTM and CDR2 as ANQGSEA. V shed 5 bases and J shed 5 bases, with 15 bases lying between them. CDR3 DNA sequence: TGCAGCGTTACGGGACGTCTTAAGGAGACCCAGTACTTC. Its translation is CSVTGRLKETQYF.

The chain couples TRBV2 to TRBJ1-5; tentative D call: TRBD1 (5 bases). The CDR3 consists of 15 residues. CDR1 and CDR2 (germline): SNHLY, FYNNEI. With 6 bases removed from V and 4 bases from J, the gap between germline ends came to 16 bases. Here the CDR3 DNA reads TGTGCCAGCAGCCCCCGGGACGGGGCAAATCAGCCCCAGCATTTT. Its translation is CASSPRDGANQPQHF.

This clone showed up many times. The chain couples TRBV18 to TRBJ2-3; the match to TRBD2 covers 10 bases. The CDR3 is made up of 19 amino acids. Germline V CDR1 and CDR2: KGHSH, LQKENI. Trimming took 2 bases from V and 2 from J; bases not matched to a gene: 13. The CDR3 sequence is CASSPSSSGGSLTTDTQYF. The CDR3 region has the DNA TGTGCCAGCTCACCAAGCTCTAGCGGGGGCAGCCTTACCACAGATACGCAGTATTTT.

The chain combines TRBV27 with TRBJ1-1, with a weak D call TRBD1 (5 bases). Trimming took off 6 bases at V and 5 bases at J, with 16 bases between the two ends. The CDR3 has 14 residues. Looked up from germline, CDR1 is MNHEY and CDR2 is SMNVEV (reference sequence). The CDR3 DNA is TGTGCCAGCAGCCCTGTCCGGGAGGGGACTGAAGCTTTCTTT. It is translated as CASSPVREGTEAFF.

The chain joins TRBV5-1 to TRBJ2-2; D uncertain. This CDR3 region has 12 residues. Germline CDR1 reads SGHRS; CDR2 reads YFSETQ. Trimming pared 1 base from V and 6 bases from J, leaving 4 bases between. DNA of the CDR3: TGCGCCAGCAGCTTGACGGCCGGGGAGCTGTTTTTT. Encoded protein: CASSLTAGELFF.